The 10 T cell receptor beta chains presented below share a single source sample, sequenced in a study of metastatic and nonmetastatic thyroid tumors. The entire patient cohort was treatment-naive prior to thyroid surgery. TCRdb reprocessed the PCR reads using MiXCR. The repertoire holds around 20,000 clones, 20% to 25% seen once, with 15% to 20% in the top ten. Specimen: tumor tissue. The receptor set was obtained from a female donor with papillary thyroid cancer or a benign thyroid nodule (not recorded which). Some clones in this sample may be carry-over from other donors' samples.

This clone occurred many times. The chain uses TRBV20-1 and TRBJ2-7; the D is unclear. This CDR3 has 12 amino acids. Trimming removed 5 bases from V and 6 bases from J, with 14 bases in between. Germline assignment: CDR1 DFQATT and CDR2 SNEGSKA (reference sequence). CDR3 sequence reads: CSAPRAGSEQYF. CDR3 nucleotides: TGCAGTGCTCCAAGGGCAGGTTCCGAGCAGTACTTC.

This clone has a count of ten or more. This sequence joins TRBV9 and TRBJ1-5, with TRBD1 matching over 8 bases. The V gene end was trimmed by 3 bases and the J gene end by 6 bases; junction bases not matched to a gene: 8. Per the germline V gene, CDR1 is SGDLS and CDR2 is YYNGEE. This CDR3 contains 15 residues. The DNA of the CDR3 is TGTGCCAGCAGCGAAGGGTCAGGGGGCTTTCAGCCCCAGCATTTT. Amino acid sequence: CASSEGSGGFQPQHF.

This clone appeared many times. The V call is TRBV2, the J call TRBJ1-5, with TRBD1 as a possible D gene (6 bases). This CDR3 is built from 15 residues. Germline CDR1 SNHLY, CDR2 FYNNEI. Trimming left V 4 bases short and J 6 bases short, with 16 bases between. In nucleotides, the CDR3 is TGTGCCAGCAGTGTGGGGGGGGGGGCCGGTCAGCCCCAGCATTTT. This gives the protein CASSVGGGAGQPQHF.

This clone occurred many times. The chain recombines TRBV12-5 with TRBJ2-3; D is undetermined. This CDR3 contains 13 residues. Trimming left V 2 bases short and J 2 bases short, with 5 bases between. In germline, CDR1 is LGHNT, CDR2 FRNRAP. The CDR3 nucleotides are TGTGCTAGTGGTTTGCCGTACACAGATACGCAGTATTTT. Encoded protein: CASGLPYTDTQYF.

This clone was picked up a small number of times. At one boundary the junction diverges from the germline segment, which might be a read error. The genes are TRBV28 and TRBJ2-1; D unresolved. This CDR3 is 12 amino acids long. Germline CDR1 is MDHEN and CDR2 is SYDVKM. In DNA form, the CDR3 reads TGTGCCAGCAGTTTAACGGGTTATGAGCAGTCCTTC. As protein: CASSLTGYEQSF.

This clone was seen at least ten times. J is TRBJ1-2 and V is TRBV2; 8 bases align to TRBD1. The CDR3 contains 14 residues. J was trimmed by 7 bases and V by 6 bases; bases with no gene match: 10. CDR1 is SNHLY and CDR2 is FYNNEI in the germline V gene. The CDR3 nucleotides are TGTGCCAGCAGCGCTCAACAGGGGGGCCTTGGCTACACCTTC. This sequence encodes CASSAQQGGLGYTF.

This clone was observed at least ten times. V and J are TRBV7-6 and TRBJ1-5, with D possibly TRBD1 on 5 matching bases. This CDR3 has 13 residues. V was shortened by 3 bases and J by 7 bases, with 10 bases between the two germline ends. Germline V gene sequence: CDR1 SGHVS, CDR2 FNYEAQ. CDR3 loop: CASSFGRGQPQHF. The CDR3 DNA reads TGTGCCAGCAGCTTCGGACGGGGGCAGCCCCAGCATTTT. Variable domain in full (rest from reference TRBV7-6 and TRBJ1-5): GAGVSQSPRYKVTKRGQDVALRCDPISGHVSLYWYRQALGQGPEFLTYFNYEAQQDKSGLPNDRFSAERPEGSISTLTIQRTEQRDSAMYRCASSFGRGQPQHFGDGTRLSIL.

This clone has a count of ten or more. The chain has TRBV20-1 and TRBJ1-5, with D perhaps matching TRBD1 (6 bases). CDR3 size: 12 residues. V was cut by 4 bases and J by 4 bases, with 8 bases left in between. CDR1 and CDR2 (germline): DFQATT, SNEGSKA (reference sequence). Written as DNA, the CDR3 is TGCAGTGCTAAGGGGGGGAATCAGCCCCAGCATTTT. Protein: CSAKGGNQPQHF.

This clone was observed at least ten times. The rearrangement uses TRBV20-1 and TRBJ2-1, with D possibly TRBD2 on 6 matching bases. The CDR3 is 14 amino acids. V lost 6 bases, J lost 2 bases, and 14 bases lay in between. The V gene's germline CDR1 is DFQATT and CDR2 SNEGSKA (reference sequence). CDR3 in DNA: TGCAGTGCCCGGCGGGGTACAACCTACAATGAGCAGTTCTTC. Translation: CSARRGTTYNEQFF.

This clone was observed at least ten times. V is TRBV28 and J is TRBJ2-7; D uncertain. Germline-derived CDR1 and CDR2 are MDHEN and SYDVKM. Trimming stripped 4 bases from V and 6 bases from J, with 16 bases between. This CDR3 comprises 14 residues. The DNA of the CDR3 is TGTGCCAGCAGTTCGCCGGGCCCGGTCTCCGAGCAGTACTTC. Its protein product is CASSSPGPVSEQYF.